This TCR beta chain was recovered during a study of response to subunit inactivated influenza vaccine. Whole-study results and caveats: Seasonal influenza vaccination, on each occasion, was suggested by the authors to recruit few new T cells.

TCRdb re-analysed the RT-PCR reads in MiXCR, keeping a single row per CDR3 protein. This sample has hundreds of thousands of distinct CDR3 sequences, with about a fifth found just once. Turning to this clonotype: As yet, its antigen is unknown.

Germline CDR1 and CDR2: SGHRS and YFSETQ. The V and J ends lost 2 bases and 6 bases, in that order; junction bases with no gene match: 18. The CDR3 is made up of 20 amino acids. This TCR derives from a man aged 45-65 years who received an inactivated influenza vaccine. This specimen was PBMCs from blood, taken less than 6 days after vaccination. The chain links TRBV5-1 to TRBJ2-3; 13 bases agree with TRBD2. The CDR3 sequence is CASSFRTSGSRGPRKDTQYF. DNA for the CDR3: TGCGCCAGCAGCTTCCGGACTAGCGGGAGTCGTGGGCCTCGCAAGGATACGCAGTATTTT. The entire variable domain, with the rest obtained from reference TRBV5-1 and TRBJ2-3, is as follows: KAGVTQTPRYLIKTRGQQVTLSCSPISGHRSVSWYQQTPGQGLQFLFEYFSETQRNKGNFPGRFSGRQFSNSRSEMNVSTLELGDSALYLCASSFRTSGSRGPRKDTQYFGPGTRLTVL.